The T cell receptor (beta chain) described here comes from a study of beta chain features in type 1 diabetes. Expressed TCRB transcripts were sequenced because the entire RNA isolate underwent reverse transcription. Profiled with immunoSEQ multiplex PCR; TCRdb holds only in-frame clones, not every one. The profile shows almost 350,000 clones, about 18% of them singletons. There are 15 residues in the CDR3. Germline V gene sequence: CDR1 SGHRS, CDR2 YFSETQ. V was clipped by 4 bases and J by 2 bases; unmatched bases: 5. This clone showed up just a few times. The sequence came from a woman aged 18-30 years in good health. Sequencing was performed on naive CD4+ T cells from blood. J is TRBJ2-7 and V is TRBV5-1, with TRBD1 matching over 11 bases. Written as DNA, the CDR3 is TGCGCCAGCAGCGCGGGACAGGGGGTCACCTACGAGCAGTACTTC. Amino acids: CASSAGQGVTYEQYF.